This TCR beta chain originates from a study of tumor and adjacent non-tumor tissue in lung cancer. Study-wide context: The cohort had approximately 13 adenocarcinoma, a couple of squamous cell and 1 small cell patients. Stage I to III disease affected 10 men and 5 women aged about 30 to 76.

Regarding the study as a whole: TCR diversity was significantly greater in tumor than normal lung tissue. In normal lung, the top 100 clones were significantly more dominant than in tumor.

Comments on this clonotype: The antigen is undetermined. A much larger clone lies one base from this, so it may be a read error.

RNA was extracted from bulk tissue without any cell sorting. Distant lung tissue was collected more than 3 cm away from the tumor edge. A modified ARM-PCR protocol with three rounds of nested PCR amplified TCRbeta. TCRdb redid the calling of the multiplex PCR reads with MiXCR, one entry per CDR3 protein. The sample yields more than 45,000 distinct CDR3 sequences, around 60% seen once. The origin of this receptor is a woman in her 70s with non-small cell lung cancer. The sample taken for sequencing was distant non-tumor lung tissue.

The CDR3 is CASSDWTTDTQYF. In DNA, the CDR3 is TGTGCCAGCAGCGACTGGACTACAGATACGCAGTATTTT. The V gene is TRBV5-4, the J gene TRBJ2-3; TRBD2 is a possible D gene (5 bases). CDR1 and CDR2 (germline): SGHNT, YYREEE (reference sequence). The CDR3 length is 13 residues. The ends were cut back, 4 bases at V and 3 bases at J, with 9 bases in the middle.